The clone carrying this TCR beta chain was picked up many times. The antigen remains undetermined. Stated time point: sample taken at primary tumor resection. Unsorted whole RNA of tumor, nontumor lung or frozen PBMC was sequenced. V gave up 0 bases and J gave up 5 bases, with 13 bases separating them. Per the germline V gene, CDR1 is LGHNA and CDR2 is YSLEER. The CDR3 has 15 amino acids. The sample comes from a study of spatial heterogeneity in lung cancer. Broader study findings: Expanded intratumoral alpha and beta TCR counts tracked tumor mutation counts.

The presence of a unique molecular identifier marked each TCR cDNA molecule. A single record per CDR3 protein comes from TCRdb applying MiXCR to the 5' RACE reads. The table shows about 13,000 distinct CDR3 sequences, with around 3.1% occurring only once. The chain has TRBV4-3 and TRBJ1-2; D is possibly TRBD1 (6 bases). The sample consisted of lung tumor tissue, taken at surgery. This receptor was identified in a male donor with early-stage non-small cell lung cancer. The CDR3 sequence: CASSQDGRGGYGYTF. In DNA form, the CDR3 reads TGCGCCAGCAGCCAAGACGGCAGGGGTGGTTATGGCTACACCTTC.